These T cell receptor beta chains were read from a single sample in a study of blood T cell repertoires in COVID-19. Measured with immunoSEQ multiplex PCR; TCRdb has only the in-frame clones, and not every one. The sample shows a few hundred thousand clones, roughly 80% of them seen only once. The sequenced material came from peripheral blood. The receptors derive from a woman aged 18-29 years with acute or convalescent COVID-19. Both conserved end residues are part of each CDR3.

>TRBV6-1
CASSEAMILSNQPQHF
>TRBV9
CASSVGEGYNSPLHF
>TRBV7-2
CASTLTPFSGNTIYF
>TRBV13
CASSFLTSGRHEQFF
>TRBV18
CASSRGGQETQYF
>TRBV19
CASSARTSMSNEQFF
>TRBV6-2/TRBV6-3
CASSYGGGPNQPQHF
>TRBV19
CASSIVGVAIADSYEQYF
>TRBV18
CASSPFDSTSGNTIYF
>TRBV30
CAWSVAREYNEQFF
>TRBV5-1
CASSSTDSQQYF
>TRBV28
CASSLERTGNTIYF
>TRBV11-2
CASSFGEFYEQYF
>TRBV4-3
CASSQRGLAGEETQYF
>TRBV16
CASSQSRQLTDTQYF
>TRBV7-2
CASSLVAPGTEAFF
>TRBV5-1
CASSPPRGGTEAFF
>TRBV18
CASSDQSGGGYTF
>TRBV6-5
CASSFRQGNGIQYF
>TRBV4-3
CASSQGSGYFNEQFF
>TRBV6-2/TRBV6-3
CASSYSRDTSSRLFF
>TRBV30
CAWIRLAGGNEQFF
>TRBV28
CASSLFKMPTELYGYTF
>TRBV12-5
CASGLDNNYGYTF
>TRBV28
CASSLGQGWGTIYF
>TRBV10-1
CASSPGQGTEAFF
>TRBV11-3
CASSLDGLTTEAFF
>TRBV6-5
CASSNRGQETQYF
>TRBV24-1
CATSGGLAPSTDTQYF
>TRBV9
CASSPRIKTSGIYNEQFF
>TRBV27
CASSLSGGQYEQYF
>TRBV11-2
CASSLTENTEAFF
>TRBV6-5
CASRRQSYMNTEAFF
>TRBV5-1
CASSSDTSYEQYF
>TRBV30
CAWSLQANEKLFF
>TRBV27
CASSAHRGPTNEKLFF
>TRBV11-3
CASSSQDTQYF
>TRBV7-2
CASSGRLWTGNNQPQHF
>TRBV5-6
CASSLGLAGNGGELFF
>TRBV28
CASSIGGAGGGDTQYF
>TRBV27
CASSPLAGDNPDEQFF
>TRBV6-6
CATATANTEAFF
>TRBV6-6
CASSYSSDTEAFF
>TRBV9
CASSVAGLAGQSFSYNEQFF
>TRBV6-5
CASSGTGENTIYF
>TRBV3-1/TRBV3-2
CASSLAPRGPVRQPQHF
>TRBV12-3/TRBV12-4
CASSRTGVAEAFF
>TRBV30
CAWKRFFGTGVLFSPLHF
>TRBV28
CASTPPGTAIFRGNEKLFF
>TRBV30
CALDFNGYTF
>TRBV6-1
CASSDSQGRGEKLFF
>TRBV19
CASSPTSFFEQFF
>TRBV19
CASSIGDSEFYGYTF
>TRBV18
CASSPPIRGEAFF
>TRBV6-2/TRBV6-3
CASSIGGGYEQYF
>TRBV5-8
CASNRAGKSKYF
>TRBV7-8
CASSFLERPPDTQYF